The 12 T cell receptor beta chains given below trace back to one sample, sequenced in a study of blood T cell repertoires in COVID-19. Profiled with immunoSEQ multiplex PCR; TCRdb holds only in-frame clones, not every one. This table holds more than 200,000 clones, over 75% found once. The sample comprised PBMCs or T cells enriched from blood (not recorded which). These receptors were obtained from a man aged 40-49 years who had recovered from COVID-19.

The sample holds a few counts of this clone. The gene calls are TRBV5-1 and TRBJ1-3, with TRBD1 as a possible D gene (6 bases). Germline V gene lookup returns CDR1 SGHRS and CDR2 YFSETQ. The CDR3 is made up of 15 amino acids. Trimming stripped 0 bases from V and 4 bases from J, with 11 bases between. DNA for the CDR3: TGCGCCAGCAGCTTGGAGTCAGGGGTAGGAAACACCATATATTTT. Its translation: CASSLESGVGNTIYF.

This chain links TRBV5-1 with TRBJ2-5; D unclear. Germline V gene sequence: CDR1 SGHRS, CDR2 YFSETQ. The CDR3 is made up of 15 amino acids. V lost 1 base, J lost 1 base, and 11 bases lay in between. CDR3 sequence: CASSLYLQIQETQYF. As DNA, the CDR3 is TGCGCCAGCAGCTTGTATTTACAGATCCAAGAGACCCAGTACTTC.

The J gene is TRBJ2-1, the V gene TRBV9, with 10 bases fitting TRBD2. CDR3 size: 16 residues. The ends lost 3 bases at V and 0 bases at J; junction bases unmatched: 3. Germline V gives CDR1 SGDLS, CDR2 YYNGEE. In DNA, the CDR3 is TGTGCCAGCAGCGCGCTAGCGGGAGCCTCCTACAATGAGCAGTTCTTC. The encoded protein is CASSALAGASYNEQFF.

The rearrangement links TRBV27 to TRBJ2-1; 15 bases match TRBD2. V gave up 6 bases and J gave up 0 bases; unmatched junction bases: 12. The CDR3 extends over 20 amino acids. Germline CDR1 is MNHEY and CDR2 is SMNVEV (reference sequence). The CDR3 DNA sequence: TGTGCCAGCAGCCGTGTCGGACTAGCGGGAGGGTCGAGCTCCTACAATGAGCAGTTCTTC. This gives the protein CASSRVGLAGGSSSYNEQFF.

This clone was counted once. The chain combines TRBV4-1 with TRBJ2-3; D ambiguous. The germline CDR1 and CDR2 sequences are MGHRA and YSYEKL. The ends were cut back, 1 base at V and 7 bases at J, with 12 bases in the middle. CDR3 length: 14 residues. CDR3 amino acids: CASSQVTVSNTQYF. As DNA, the CDR3 is TGCGCCAGCAGCCAAGTAACAGTCTCGAATACGCAGTATTTT.

This clone was seen only once. This chain joins TRBV6-5 and TRBJ1-4, with D perhaps matching TRBD1 (6 bases). The CDR3 is 11 amino acids. Trimming stripped 9 bases from V and 7 bases from J, with 9 bases between. CDR1 is MNHEY, CDR2 SVGAGI, per germline. CDR3 nucleotide sequence: TGTGCCAGTCAGGGGAGTGAAAAACTGTTTTTT. Translated, it gives CASQGSEKLFF.

The rearrangement joins TRBV15 to TRBJ2-1, with 11 bases matching TRBD2. Looked up from germline, CDR1 is LNHNV and CDR2 is YYDKDF (reference sequence). The CDR3 contains 15 residues. Unmatched junction bases numbered 9, after V lost 4 bases and J lost 10 bases. In nucleotides, the CDR3 is TGTGCCACCAGCACAGGGACTAGCGGAGCTTGGGAGCAGTTCTTC. Its protein is CATSTGTSGAWEQFF. Variable domain in full (rest from reference TRBV15 and TRBJ2-1): DAMVIQNPRYQVTQFGKPVTLSCSQTLNHNVMYWYQQKSSQAPKLLFHYYDKDFNNEADTPDNFQSRRPNTSFCFLDIRSPGLGDTAMYLCATSTGTSGAWEQFFGPGTRLTVL.

This clone has just a few counts. The V gene is TRBV5-5, the J gene TRBJ2-7; tentative D call: TRBD1 (6 bases). Per germline, CDR1 SGHKS and CDR2 YYEKEE (reference sequence). V lost 0 bases and J lost 2, with 12 bases in between. The CDR3 length is 15 residues. DNA for the CDR3: TGTGCCAGCAGCTTGGGACCGGACAGAGCCTACGAGCAGTACTTC. Its translation is CASSLGPDRAYEQYF.

The chain uses TRBV5-5 and TRBJ2-5; 8 bases match TRBD2. The trim removed 7 bases at V and 4 bases at J, leaving 12 bases unmatched. Germline-derived CDR1 and CDR2 are SGHKS and YYEKEE (reference sequence). The CDR3 is 15 residues long. CDR3 residues: CASETLQRGRETQYF. The CDR3 DNA sequence: TGTGCCAGCGAAACGCTACAGCGGGGGAGAGAGACCCAGTACTTC.

The chain has TRBV5-6 and TRBJ2-7; 7 nucleotides match TRBD1. Per the germline V gene, CDR1 is SGHDT and CDR2 is YYEEEE. The CDR3 has 14 amino acids. V shed 1 base and J 2 bases; nucleotides not matched to a gene: 3. CDR3 DNA sequence: TGTGCCAGCAGCTTGCCGGGACAGACCTACGAGCAGTACTTC. Translation gives CASSLPGQTYEQYF.

This clone showed up just a few times. The V and J genes are TRBV15 and TRBJ1-2; D not certain. Germline V gives CDR1 LNHNV, CDR2 YYDKDF (reference sequence). V was pared by 0 bases and J by 4 bases, with 15 bases between. The CDR3 sequence is 16 residues long. The chain's CDR3 is CATSRDIGSFLYGYTF. The CDR3 DNA follows: TGTGCCACCAGCAGAGATATAGGGAGTTTCCTCTATGGCTACACCTTC.

The V call is TRBV3-1 (or the pseudogene TRBV3-2), the J call TRBJ2-7; 11 bases map to TRBD2. J gave up 7 bases and V 4 bases, and 12 bases lay outside the gene matches. CDR3 length: 16 residues. CDR1 is LGHDT, CDR2 YNNKEL, per germline (reference sequence). In DNA, the CDR3 is TGTGCCAGCAGCCTACTCCATCTAGCGGGAGGATATGAGCAGTACTTC. Translation gives CASSLLHLAGGYEQYF.